The subject of this entry is one TCR beta chain. During active infection, Seattle patients enrolled and were then monitored through disease. Original methodology: Amplification of reference gene primers provided the estimated nucleated cell counts. The assay was immunoSEQ multiplex PCR, and TCRdb's table has in-frame clones only and misses some. The DNA was the basis for D and trimming; V, J and clone size are from that table. The sample has under 450,000 clones; 86% are singletons. This specimen belongs to a study of blood T cell repertoires in COVID-19. The wider study: Acute and convalescent COVID-19 samples came from the United States, Italy and Spain. PBMCs, B-cell-depleted T cells, or T cells were the source of the cDNA or gDNA that made up the material.

Trimming took off 5 bases at V and 2 bases at J, with 15 bases between the two ends. This CDR3 has 15 residues. Germline CDR1 reads SGHAT; CDR2 reads FQNNGV. The rearrangement joins TRBV11-2 to TRBJ1-1; TRBD1 is a possible D gene (6 bases). Material: peripheral blood. The receptor comes from an older woman with COVID-19, enrolled during active disease. The chain's CDR3 is CASSRRMTGNTEAFF. CDR3 coding DNA: TGTGCCAGCAGCCGAAGGATGACAGGCAACACTGAAGCTTTCTTT. Filled out from reference TRBV11-2 and TRBJ1-1, the complete variable domain reads EAGVAQSPRYKIIEKRQSVAFWCNPISGHATLYWYQQILGQGPKLLIQFQNNGVVDDSQLPKDRFSAERLKGVDSTLKIQPAKLEDSAVYLCASSRRMTGNTEAFFGQGTRLTVV.